These 2 T cell receptor beta chains were sequenced from one sample in a study of T cells in women clearing cervical HPV infection. TCRdb's table, derived via immunoSEQ multiplex PCR, lists solely in-frame clones and lacks some. The sample data list 30,000 to 35,000 clones. The material sequenced was blood buffy coat. The receptors derive from a woman between 18 and 70 years old with a cervical HPV16 infection that either progressed to CIN3+ or cleared (not recorded which).

As to this clone: The DNA ends 3 residues before the CDR3 does, and the rest of the CDR3 is filled in from the germline J gene. The rearrangement joins TRBV2 to TRBJ2-3; TRBD2 matches 8 bases. The CDR3 totals 17 residues. From germline, CDR1 is SNHLY and CDR2 FYNNEI. The J segment lost 5 bases and the V segment lost 7 bases, leaving 17 bases of the junction unmatched. This CDR3 is CASNVPPTREAVDTQYF. CDR3 DNA, as far as it was read: TGTGCCAGCAATGTCCCCCCGACGCGGGAGGCGGTAGATACG.

About this clone: The read finishes 3 residues shy of the CDR3 end, and the germline J gene is used to complete it. This chain joins TRBV20-1 and TRBJ1-1, with 7 positions matching TRBD1. Per the germline V gene, CDR1 is DFQATT and CDR2 is SNEGSKA (reference sequence). The V and J ends lost 6 bases and 1 base, in that order; junction bases with no gene match: 5. The CDR3 is made up of 13 amino acids. The CDR3 spells CSASRQGNTEAFF. Partial CDR3 DNA: TGCAGTGCAAGCCGACAGGGGAACACTGAA.